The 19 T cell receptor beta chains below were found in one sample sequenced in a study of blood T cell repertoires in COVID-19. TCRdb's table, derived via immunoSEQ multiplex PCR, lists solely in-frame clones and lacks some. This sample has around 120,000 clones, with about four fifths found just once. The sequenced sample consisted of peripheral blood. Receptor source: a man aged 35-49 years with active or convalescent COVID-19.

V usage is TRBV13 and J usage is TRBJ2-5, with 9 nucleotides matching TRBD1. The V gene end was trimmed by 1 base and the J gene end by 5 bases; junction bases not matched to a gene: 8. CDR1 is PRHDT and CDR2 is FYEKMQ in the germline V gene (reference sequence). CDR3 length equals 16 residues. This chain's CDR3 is CASSLAYTGGWETQYF. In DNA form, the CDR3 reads TGTGCCAGCAGCTTAGCTTATACAGGGGGCTGGGAGACCCAGTACTTC.

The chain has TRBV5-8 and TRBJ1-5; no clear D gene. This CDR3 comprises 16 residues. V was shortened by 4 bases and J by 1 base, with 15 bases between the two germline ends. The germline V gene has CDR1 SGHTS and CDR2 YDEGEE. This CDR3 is CASSQSRGISNQPQHF. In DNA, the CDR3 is TGTGCCAGCAGCCAAAGTCGGGGTATCAGCAATCAGCCCCAGCATTTT. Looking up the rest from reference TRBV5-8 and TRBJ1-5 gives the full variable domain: EAGVTQSPTHLIKTRGQQATLRCSPISGHTSVYWYQQALGLGLQFLLWYDEGEERNRGNFPPRFSGRQFPNYSSELNVNALELEDSALYLCASSQSRGISNQPQHFGDGTRLSIL.

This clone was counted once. This CDR3 reads CASSSLQGYQETQYF. CDR3 DNA sequence: TGTGCCAGCTCATCCTTACAGGGTTACCAAGAGACCCAGTACTTC. The rearrangement joins TRBV18 to TRBJ2-5, with TRBD1 as a possible D gene (6 bases). The CDR3 is 15 amino acids. The germline V gene encodes CDR1 KGHSH and CDR2 LQKENI. Between the trimmed V and J ends, which lost 5 bases and 0 bases, there was a span of 13 bases.

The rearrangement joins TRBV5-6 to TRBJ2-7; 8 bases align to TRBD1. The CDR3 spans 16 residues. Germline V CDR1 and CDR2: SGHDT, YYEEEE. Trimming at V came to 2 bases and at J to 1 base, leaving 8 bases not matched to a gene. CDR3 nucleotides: TGTGCCAGCAGCTTTATCTCCGGGGACAGGTCCTACGAGCAGTACTTC. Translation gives CASSFISGDRSYEQYF.

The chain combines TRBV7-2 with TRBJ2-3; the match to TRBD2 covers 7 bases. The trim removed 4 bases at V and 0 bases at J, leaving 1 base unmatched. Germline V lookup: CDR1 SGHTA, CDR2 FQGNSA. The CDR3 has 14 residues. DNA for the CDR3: TGTGCCAGCAGCTCTAGCGGTAGCACAGATACGCAGTATTTT. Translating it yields CASSSSGSTDTQYF.

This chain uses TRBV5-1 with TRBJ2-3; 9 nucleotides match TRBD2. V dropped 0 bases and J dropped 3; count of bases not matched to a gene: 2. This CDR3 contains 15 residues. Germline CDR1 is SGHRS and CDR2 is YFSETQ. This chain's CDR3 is CASSLVSGGTDTQYF. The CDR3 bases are TGCGCCAGCAGCTTGGTTAGCGGGGGAACAGATACGCAGTATTTT.

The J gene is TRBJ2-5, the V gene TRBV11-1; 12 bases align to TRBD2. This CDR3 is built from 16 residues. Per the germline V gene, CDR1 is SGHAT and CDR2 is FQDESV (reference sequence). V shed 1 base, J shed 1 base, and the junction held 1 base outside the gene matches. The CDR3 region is CASSLGLAGAQETQYF. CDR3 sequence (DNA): TGTGCCAGCAGCTTAGGACTAGCGGGGGCCCAAGAGACCCAGTACTTC.

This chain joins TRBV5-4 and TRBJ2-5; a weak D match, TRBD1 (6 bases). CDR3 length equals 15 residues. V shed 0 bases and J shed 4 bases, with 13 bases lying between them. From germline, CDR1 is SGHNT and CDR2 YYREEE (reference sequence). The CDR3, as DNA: TGTGCCAGCAGCTTGGAGTATGGGGGCGGAGAGACCCAGTACTTC. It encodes CASSLEYGGGETQYF.

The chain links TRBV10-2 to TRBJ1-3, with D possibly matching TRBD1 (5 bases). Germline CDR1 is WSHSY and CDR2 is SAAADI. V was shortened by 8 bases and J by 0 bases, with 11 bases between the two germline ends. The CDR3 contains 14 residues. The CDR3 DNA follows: TGCGCCAGCCGGGGACTCCTCTCTGGAAACACCATATATTTT. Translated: CASRGLLSGNTIYF.

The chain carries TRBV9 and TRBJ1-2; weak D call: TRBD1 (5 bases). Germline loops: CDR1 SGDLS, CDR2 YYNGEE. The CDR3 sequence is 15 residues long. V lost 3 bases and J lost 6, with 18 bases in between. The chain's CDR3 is CASSADGRGSDGYTF. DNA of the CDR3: TGTGCCAGCAGCGCCGACGGGCGGGGGTCAGATGGCTACACCTTC.

The CDR3 DNA reads TGCGCCAGCAGCCGGGCGGGTAGCTCCTACAATGAGCAGTTCTTC. Translated: CASSRAGSSYNEQFF. The genes are TRBV5-1 and TRBJ2-1; maybe TRBD2 (5 bases). The germline CDR1 and CDR2 sequences are SGHRS and YFSETQ. CDR3 size: 15 residues. Between the trimmed V and J ends, which lost 4 bases and 0 bases, there was a span of 11 bases. The full variable domain, rest sourced from reference TRBV5-1 and TRBJ2-1, is KAGVTQTPRYLIKTRGQQVTLSCSPISGHRSVSWYQQTPGQGLQFLFEYFSETQRNKGNFPGRFSGRQFSNSRSEMNVSTLELGDSALYLCASSRAGSSYNEQFFGPGTRLTVL.

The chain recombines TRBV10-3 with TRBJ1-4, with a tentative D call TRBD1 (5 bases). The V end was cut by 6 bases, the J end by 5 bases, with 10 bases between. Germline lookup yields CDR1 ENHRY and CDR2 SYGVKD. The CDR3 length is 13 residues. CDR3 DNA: TGTGCCATCAGCGACGGACAAAATGAAAAACTGTTTTTT. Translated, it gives CAISDGQNEKLFF.

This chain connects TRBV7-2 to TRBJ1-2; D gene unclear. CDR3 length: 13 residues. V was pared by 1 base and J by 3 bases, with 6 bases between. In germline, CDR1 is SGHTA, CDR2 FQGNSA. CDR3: CASSLGAHYGYTF. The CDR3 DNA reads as TGTGCCAGCAGCTTAGGGGCCCACTATGGCTACACCTTC.

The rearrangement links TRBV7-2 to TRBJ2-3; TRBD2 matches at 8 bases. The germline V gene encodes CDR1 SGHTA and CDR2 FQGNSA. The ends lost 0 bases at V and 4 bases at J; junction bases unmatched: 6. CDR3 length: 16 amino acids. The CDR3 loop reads CASSLASGGYADTQYF. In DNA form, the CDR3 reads TGTGCCAGCAGCTTAGCGAGCGGGGGATATGCAGATACGCAGTATTTT.

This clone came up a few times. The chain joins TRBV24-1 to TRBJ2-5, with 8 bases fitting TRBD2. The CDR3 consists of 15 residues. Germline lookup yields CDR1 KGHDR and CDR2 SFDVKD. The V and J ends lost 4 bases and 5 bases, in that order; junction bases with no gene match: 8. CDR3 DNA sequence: TGTGCCACCAGTGAGACTCGGGGGGGCATCGAGACCCAGTACTTC. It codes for CATSETRGGIETQYF.

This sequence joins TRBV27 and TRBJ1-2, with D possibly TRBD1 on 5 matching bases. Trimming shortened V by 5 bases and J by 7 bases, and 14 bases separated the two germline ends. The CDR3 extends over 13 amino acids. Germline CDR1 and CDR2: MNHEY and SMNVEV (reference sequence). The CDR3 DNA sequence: TGTGCCAGCAGTCGAGCTATTCAGGGTGGCTACACCTTC. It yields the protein CASSRAIQGGYTF.

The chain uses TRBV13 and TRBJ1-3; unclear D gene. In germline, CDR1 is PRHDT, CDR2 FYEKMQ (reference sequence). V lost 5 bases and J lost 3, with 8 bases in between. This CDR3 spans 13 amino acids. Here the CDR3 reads CASSQLLGNTIYF. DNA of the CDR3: TGTGCCAGCAGCCAACTACTTGGAAACACCATATATTTT.

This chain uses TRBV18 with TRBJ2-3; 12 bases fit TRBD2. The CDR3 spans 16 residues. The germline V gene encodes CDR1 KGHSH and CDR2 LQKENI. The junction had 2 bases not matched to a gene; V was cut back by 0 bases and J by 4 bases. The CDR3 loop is CASSPPGLAGPDTQYF. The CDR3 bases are TGTGCCAGCTCACCACCGGGACTAGCGGGCCCAGATACGCAGTATTTT.

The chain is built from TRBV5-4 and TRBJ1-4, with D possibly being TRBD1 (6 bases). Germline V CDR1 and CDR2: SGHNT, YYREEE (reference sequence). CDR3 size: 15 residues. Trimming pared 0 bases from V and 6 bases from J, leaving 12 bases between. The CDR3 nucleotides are TGTGCCAGCAGCTTGGGAGGGGGGGTTGATGAAAAACTGTTTTTT. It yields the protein CASSLGGGVDEKLFF. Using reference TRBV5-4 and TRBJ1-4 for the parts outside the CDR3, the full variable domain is ETGVTQSPTHLIKTRGQQVTLRCSSQSGHNTVSWYQQALGQGPQFIFQYYREEENGRGNFPPRFSGLQFPNYSSELNVNALELDDSALYLCASSLGGGVDEKLFFGSGTQLSVL.